These 9 T cell receptor beta chains were sequenced from one sample in a study of early T cells in non-severe SARS-CoV-2 infection. Each CDR3 protein is one row after TCRdb ran MiXCR on the 5' RACE reads. The sample lists about 94,000 distinct CDR3 sequences; around 13% were seen once. Sequenced sample: whole blood. Source of these receptors: an adult who was a healthcare worker with PCR-confirmed SARS-CoV-2 infection or an uninfected control (not recorded which).

V is TRBV12-3 or TRBV12-4 and J is TRBJ2-4, with 7 bases that match TRBD2. CDR3 size: 13 residues. The ends lost 5 bases at V and 9 bases at J; junction bases unmatched: 7. CDR3 sequence: CASSLRGGGIQYF. In DNA form, the CDR3 reads TGTGCCAGCAGTCTCCGTGGGGGGGGCATTCAGTACTTC.

In this sample, this clonotype turned up many times. This sequence joins TRBV6-2 or TRBV6-3 and TRBJ1-1; no clear D gene. V lost 2 bases, J lost 4 bases, and 5 bases lay in between. From germline, CDR1 is MNHEY and CDR2 SVGEGT. CDR3 length: 12 residues. The CDR3 here is CASSYGITEAFF. In DNA form, the CDR3 reads TGTGCCAGCAGTTACGGGATCACTGAAGCTTTCTTT.

This clonotype was observed at least ten times. V and J are TRBV4-1 and TRBJ1-3; D might be TRBD1 (5 bases). This CDR3 spans 17 amino acids. V was clipped by 3 bases and J by 1 base, with 16 bases between them. Per the germline V gene, CDR1 is MGHRA and CDR2 is YSYEKL. This CDR3 reads CASSHPPLGGSGNTIYF. CDR3 DNA sequence: TGCGCCAGCAGCCATCCTCCACTGGGGGGATCTGGAAACACCATATATTTT.

This clonotype has a count of ten or more. The rearrangement uses TRBV4-3 and TRBJ2-5; no reliable D call. The CDR3 is made up of 15 amino acids. V was pared by 0 bases and J by 5 bases, with 13 bases between. In germline, CDR1 is LGHNA, CDR2 YSLEER. CDR3: CASSQDTWRAETQYF. The CDR3 nucleotides read TGCGCCAGCAGCCAAGATACTTGGCGCGCCGAGACCCAGTACTTC.

CDR3 amino acids: CASSPNGGVPYYGYTF. DNA of the CDR3: TGTGCCAGCAGCCCGAATGGCGGGGTCCCGTACTATGGCTACACCTTC. The chain couples TRBV7-2 to TRBJ1-2, with D hard to call. Per the germline V gene, CDR1 is SGHTA and CDR2 is FQGNSA. V was shortened by 5 bases and J by 3 bases, with 19 bases between the two germline ends. This CDR3 is 16 amino acids long.

This clonotype has just a few counts. The V call is TRBV12-3 or TRBV12-4, the J call TRBJ1-3; D call uncertain. V was pared by 1 base and J by 0 bases, with 4 bases between. CDR3 length: 14 amino acids. In DNA, the CDR3 is TGTGCCAGCAGTTTAGGAATCTCTGGAAACACCATATATTTT. Encoded protein: CASSLGISGNTIYF.

This clonotype has at least ten counts. This rearrangement joins TRBV3-1 to TRBJ2-7, with D unresolved. The V end lost 4 bases, the J end lost 3 bases, and 13 bases lay between the germline ends. This CDR3 region has 14 residues. The germline CDR1 and CDR2 sequences are LGHDT and YNNKEL (reference sequence). The CDR3 DNA follows: TGTGCCAGCAGCCCCACCTCGTTTGACTACGAGCAGTACTTC. This translates into CASSPTSFDYEQYF.

There are a few counts of this clonotype. This sequence joins TRBV2 and TRBJ2-1; TRBD1 matches 9 bases. This CDR3 has 14 residues. CDR1 SNHLY and CDR2 FYNNEI come from the germline V gene. V gave up 6 bases and J gave up 14 bases; unmatched junction bases: 14. The CDR3 region has the DNA TGTGCCAGCAGGGCGAGGACAGGGGAAGGGACCGAGTTCTTC. The encoded protein is CASRARTGEGTEFF.

This clonotype was detected many times. This sequence joins TRBV28 and TRBJ1-2; no firm D call. V lost 6 bases, J lost 4 bases, and 15 bases lay in between. Germline V gene lookup returns CDR1 MDHEN and CDR2 SYDVKM. CDR3 size: 14 residues. CDR3 loop: CASSSVTGIYGYTF. CDR3 nucleotides: TGTGCCAGCAGCTCAGTTACGGGAATCTATGGCTACACCTTC.